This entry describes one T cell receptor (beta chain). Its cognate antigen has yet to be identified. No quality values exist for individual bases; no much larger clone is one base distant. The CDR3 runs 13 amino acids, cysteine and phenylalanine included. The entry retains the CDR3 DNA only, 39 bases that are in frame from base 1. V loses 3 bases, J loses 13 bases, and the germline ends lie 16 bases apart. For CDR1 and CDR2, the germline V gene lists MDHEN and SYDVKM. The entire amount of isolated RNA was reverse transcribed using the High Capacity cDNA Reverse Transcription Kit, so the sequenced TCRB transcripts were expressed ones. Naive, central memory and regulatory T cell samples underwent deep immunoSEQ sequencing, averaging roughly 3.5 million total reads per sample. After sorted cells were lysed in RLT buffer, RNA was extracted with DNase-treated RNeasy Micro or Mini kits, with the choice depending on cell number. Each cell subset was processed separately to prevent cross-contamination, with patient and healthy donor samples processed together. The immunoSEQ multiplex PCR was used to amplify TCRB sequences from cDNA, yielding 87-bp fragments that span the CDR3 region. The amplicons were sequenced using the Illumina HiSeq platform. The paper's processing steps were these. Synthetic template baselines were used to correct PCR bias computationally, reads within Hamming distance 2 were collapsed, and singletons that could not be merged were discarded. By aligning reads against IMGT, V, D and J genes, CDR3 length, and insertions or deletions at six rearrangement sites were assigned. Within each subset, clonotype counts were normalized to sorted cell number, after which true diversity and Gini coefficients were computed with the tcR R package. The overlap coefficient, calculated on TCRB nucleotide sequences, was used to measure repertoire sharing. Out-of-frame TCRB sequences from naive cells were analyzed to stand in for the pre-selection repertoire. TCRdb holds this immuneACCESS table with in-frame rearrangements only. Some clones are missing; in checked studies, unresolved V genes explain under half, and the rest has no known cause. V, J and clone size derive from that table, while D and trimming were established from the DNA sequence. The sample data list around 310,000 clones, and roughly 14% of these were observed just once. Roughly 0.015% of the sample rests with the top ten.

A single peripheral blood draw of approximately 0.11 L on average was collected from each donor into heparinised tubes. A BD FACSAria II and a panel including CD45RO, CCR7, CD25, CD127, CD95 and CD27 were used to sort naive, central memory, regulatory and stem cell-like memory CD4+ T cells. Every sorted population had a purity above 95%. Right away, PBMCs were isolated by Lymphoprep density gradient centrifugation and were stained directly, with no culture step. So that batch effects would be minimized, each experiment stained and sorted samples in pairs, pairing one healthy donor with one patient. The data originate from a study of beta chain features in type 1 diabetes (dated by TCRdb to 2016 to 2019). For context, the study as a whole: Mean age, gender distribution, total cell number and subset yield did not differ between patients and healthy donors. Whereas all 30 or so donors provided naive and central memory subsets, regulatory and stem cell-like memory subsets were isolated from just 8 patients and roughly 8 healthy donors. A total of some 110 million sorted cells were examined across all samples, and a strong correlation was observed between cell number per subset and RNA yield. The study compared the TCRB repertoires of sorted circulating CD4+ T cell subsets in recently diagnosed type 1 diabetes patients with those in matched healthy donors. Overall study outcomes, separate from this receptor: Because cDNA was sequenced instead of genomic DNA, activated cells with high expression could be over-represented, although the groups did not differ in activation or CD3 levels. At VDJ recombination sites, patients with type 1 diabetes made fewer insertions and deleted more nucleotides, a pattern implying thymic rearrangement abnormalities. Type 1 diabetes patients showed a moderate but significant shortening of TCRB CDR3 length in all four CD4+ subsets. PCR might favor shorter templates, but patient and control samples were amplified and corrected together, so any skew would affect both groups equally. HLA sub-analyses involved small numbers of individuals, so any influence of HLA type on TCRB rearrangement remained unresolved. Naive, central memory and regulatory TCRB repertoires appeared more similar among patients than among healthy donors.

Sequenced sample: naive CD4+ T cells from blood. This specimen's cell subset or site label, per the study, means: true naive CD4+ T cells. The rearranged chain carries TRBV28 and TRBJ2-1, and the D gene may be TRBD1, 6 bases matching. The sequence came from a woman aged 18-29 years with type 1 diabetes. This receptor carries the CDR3 CASSLMTGPPQFF. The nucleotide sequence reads TGTGCCAGCAGTTTGATGACAGGTCCCCCCCAGTTCTTC. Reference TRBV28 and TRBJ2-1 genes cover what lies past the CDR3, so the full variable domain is DVKVTQSSRYLVKRTGEKVFLECVQDMDHENMFWYRQDPGLGLRLIYFSYDVKMKEKGDIPEGYSVSREKKERFSLILESASTNQTSMYLCASSLMTGPPQFFGPGTRLTVL.